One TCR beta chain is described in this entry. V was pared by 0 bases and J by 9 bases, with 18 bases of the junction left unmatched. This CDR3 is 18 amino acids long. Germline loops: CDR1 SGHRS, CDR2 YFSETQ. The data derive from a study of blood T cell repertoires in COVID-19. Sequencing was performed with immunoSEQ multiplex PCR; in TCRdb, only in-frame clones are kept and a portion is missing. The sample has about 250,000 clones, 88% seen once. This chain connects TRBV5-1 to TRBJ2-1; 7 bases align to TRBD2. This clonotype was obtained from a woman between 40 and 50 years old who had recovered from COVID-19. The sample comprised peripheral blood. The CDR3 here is CASSLGPGRAEARGEQFF. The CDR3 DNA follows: TGCGCCAGCAGCTTGGGGCCGGGGAGGGCCGAGGCGAGGGGTGAGCAGTTCTTC.